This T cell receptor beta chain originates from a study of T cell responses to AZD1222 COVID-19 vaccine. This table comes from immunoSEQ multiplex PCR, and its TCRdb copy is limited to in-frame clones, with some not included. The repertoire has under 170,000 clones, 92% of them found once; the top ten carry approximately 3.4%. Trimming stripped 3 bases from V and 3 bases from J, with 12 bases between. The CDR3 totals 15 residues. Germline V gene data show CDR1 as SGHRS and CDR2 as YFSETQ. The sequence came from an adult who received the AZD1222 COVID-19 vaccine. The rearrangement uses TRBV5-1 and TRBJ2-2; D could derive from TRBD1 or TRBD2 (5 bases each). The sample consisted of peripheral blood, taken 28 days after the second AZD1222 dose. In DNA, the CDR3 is TGCGCCAGCAGCTCGGTGGGGGTAGACACCGGGGAGCTGTTTTTT. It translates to CASSSVGVDTGELFF.